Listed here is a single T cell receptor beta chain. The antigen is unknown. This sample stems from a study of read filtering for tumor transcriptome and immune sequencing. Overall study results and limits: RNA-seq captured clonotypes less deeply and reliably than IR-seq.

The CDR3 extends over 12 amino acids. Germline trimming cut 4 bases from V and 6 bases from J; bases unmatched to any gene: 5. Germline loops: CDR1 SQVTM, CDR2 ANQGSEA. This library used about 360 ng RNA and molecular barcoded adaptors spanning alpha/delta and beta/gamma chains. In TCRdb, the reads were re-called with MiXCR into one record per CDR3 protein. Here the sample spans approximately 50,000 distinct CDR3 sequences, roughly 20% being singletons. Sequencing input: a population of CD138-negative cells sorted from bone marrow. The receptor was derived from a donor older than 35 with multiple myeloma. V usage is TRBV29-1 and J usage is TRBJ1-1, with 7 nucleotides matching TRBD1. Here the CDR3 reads CSVVRGPSEAFF. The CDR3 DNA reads TGCAGCGTTGTGAGGGGGCCATCTGAAGCTTTCTTT. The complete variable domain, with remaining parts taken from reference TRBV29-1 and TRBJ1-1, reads SAVISQKPSRDICQRGTSLTIQCQVDSQVTMMFWYRQQPGQSLTLIATANQGSEATYESGFVIDKFPISRPNLTFSTLTVSNMSPEDSSIYLCSVVRGPSEAFFGQGTRLTVV.